A selection of T cell receptor beta chains follows, all from one sample in a study of metastatic and nonmetastatic thyroid tumors. TCRdb called clones again from the PCR reads with MiXCR. The sample holds under 20,000 clones, about 30% seen once. The sample taken for sequencing was blood. The origin of the receptors is a female donor with papillary thyroid cancer or a benign thyroid nodule (not recorded which). Some clones in this sample may be carry-over from other donors' samples. Both conserved end residues are part of each CDR3. Fields, in order: CDR3 DNA, CDR3 protein, J gene, D gene, clone size, V gene. A D gene is named only where the DNA matches it firmly. Only part of the rows carry a size: once, few, many, or a class if the clone is expanded.

TGTGCCAGCAGTGACAAGACAGGGGGTGCCACTGAAGCTTTCTTT,CASSDKTGGATEAFF,TRBJ1-1,TRBD1,medium-sized,TRBV6-1
TGTGCCACCAGCCCCCGGGGAGACTCCTACGAGCAGTACTTC,CATSPRGDSYEQYF,TRBJ2-7,NA,NA,TRBV15
TGTGCCAGCAGTTTGTCCGCGGGTGAGCAGTTCTTC,CASSLSAGEQFF,TRBJ2-1,NA,many,TRBV6-2/TRBV6-3
TGTGCCAGCTCCCCCGGGACAGGGGGCGCCCGCTACAATGAGCAGTTCTTC,CASSPGTGGARYNEQFF,TRBJ2-1,TRBD1,NA,TRBV6-1
TGTGCCAGCAGTCCCCCACGTGGGGGGCTATCCTACAATGAGCAGTTCTTC,CASSPPRGGLSYNEQFF,TRBJ2-1,NA,medium-sized,TRBV28
TGTGCCAGCAGCTTAAGGCAGGCATACAATGAGCAGTTCTTC,CASSLRQAYNEQFF,TRBJ2-1,NA,NA,TRBV7-2
TGTGCCAGCAGTCAGGCCGAGGTGACTAGCGGAGCCCCTTACGAGCAGTACTTC,CASSQAEVTSGAPYEQYF,TRBJ2-7,TRBD2,NA,TRBV27
TGTGCCAGCAGCTTAGACGGCCAATCCTATGGCTACACCTTC,CASSLDGQSYGYTF,TRBJ1-2,NA,NA,TRBV7-2
TGTGCCAGCAGCCAAGAATGGACTGCGATCTACGAGCAGTACTTC,CASSQEWTAIYEQYF,TRBJ2-7,NA,NA,TRBV4-2
TGTGCCAGCAGCCAGGGGCACATTCAGTACTTC,CASSQGHIQYF,TRBJ2-4,NA,many,TRBV3-1
TGTGCCAGCAGTTACGGTACAGGGGGGTCACCCCTCCACTTT,CASSYGTGGSPLHF,TRBJ1-6,TRBD1,few,TRBV6-6
TGTGCCAGCAGCCCCGACAGGGAAGGGACTGAAGCTTTCTTT,CASSPDREGTEAFF,TRBJ1-1,TRBD1,NA,TRBV11-2
TGTGCCAGCAGCTTAGTTCGGACAGGGGGCGCCGAGCAGTACTTC,CASSLVRTGGAEQYF,TRBJ2-7,TRBD1,NA,TRBV11-2
TGCGCCAGCAGCTTCGACAGGGATGGCTACACCTTC,CASSFDRDGYTF,TRBJ1-2,TRBD1,NA,TRBV5-1
TGTGCCACCAGCATGACAGGGGCATACTCTGGGGCCAACTTCCTGACTTTC,CATSMTGAYSGANFLTF,TRBJ2-6,TRBD1,few,TRBV15
TGTGCCAGCAGTTTCCTAGGGGGGCGCGGTACCGGGGAGCTGTTTTTT,CASSFLGGRGTGELFF,TRBJ2-2,NA,many,TRBV12-3/TRBV12-4
TGCGCCAGCAGCCCGGACGGGGCTGGGGCCAACGTCCTGACTTTC,CASSPDGAGANVLTF,TRBJ2-6,NA,NA,TRBV5-1
TGTGCCAGCAGCTCGCGGACGGTTGAGCAGTTCTTC,CASSSRTVEQFF,TRBJ2-1,NA,many,TRBV7-9
TGTGCCAGCAGTTACTGCCCCATACCTAACACTGAAGCTTTCTTT,CASSYCPIPNTEAFF,TRBJ1-1,NA,NA,TRBV6-2/TRBV6-3
TGTGCCAGCAGTGACCGTCTAGGCTCTTTTTGGGAGCAGTACTTC,CASSDRLGSFWEQYF,TRBJ2-7,NA,few,TRBV6-1
TGTGCCAGCAGCTTACGCTCCGGGACTAGCGGGAGTGGTGAGCAGTTCTTC,CASSLRSGTSGSGEQFF,TRBJ2-1,TRBD2,many,TRBV7-2
TGTGCCAGCAGCCACGGGACAGCGAACACTGAAGCTTTCTTT,CASSHGTANTEAFF,TRBJ1-1,TRBD1,few,TRBV11-2
TGTGCCAGCAGCGTAAGGGCGGTGAACACTGAAGCTTTCTTT,CASSVRAVNTEAFF,TRBJ1-1,NA,NA,TRBV11-2
TGTGCCAGCAGTTTAAGTTCTGAGGGTCGAGAGACCCAGTACTTC,CASSLSSEGRETQYF,TRBJ2-5,NA,NA,TRBV12-3/TRBV12-4
TGTGCCAGCAGCTTCCGAAATCAGCCCCAGCATTTT,CASSFRNQPQHF,TRBJ1-5,NA,few,TRBV5-6